These T cell receptor beta chains were read from a single sample in a study of beta chain features in type 1 diabetes. The repertoire was sequenced with immunoSEQ multiplex PCR; TCRdb's copy has only in-frame clones and lacks some. Of some 150,000 clones in the sample, more than 9% were seen once. Sequencing was carried out using naive CD4+ T cells from blood. These receptors were obtained from a young man in good health. The CDR3 runs from the conserved cysteine through the conserved F or W. D genes are given only for firm matches. The size entry is marked missing in some rows and otherwise reads once, few, many or a size class.

v_call	d_call	j_call	clone_size	cdr3_nt	cdr3_aa
TRBV28	TRBD1	TRBJ1-2	NA	TGTGCCATCGCCGGGACAGTCCTTACCGGCTACACCTTC	CAIAGTVLTGYTF
TRBV30	TRBD2	TRBJ2-2	NA	TGTGCCTGGAGTCCTGCGGGGGCCGGGGAGCTGTTTTTT	CAWSPAGAGELFF
TRBV11-2	TRBD1	TRBJ2-3	many	TGTGCCAGCAGCTCCACGGACAGGGGGAAGTATTTT	CASSSTDRGKYF
TRBV6-5	TRBD1	TRBJ1-2	few	TGTGCCAGCAGTTCCCAGGGACAGGGGATTGAAAATGGCTACACCTTC	CASSSQGQGIENGYTF
TRBV5-5	TRBD1	TRBJ1-6	few	TGTGCCAGCAGCGCGGACAGGGCGTATTCACCCCTCCACTTT	CASSADRAYSPLHF
TRBV19	NA	TRBJ1-5	many	TGTGCCAGTAGGCTAAGAGGGGGTCAGCCCCAGCATTTT	CASRLRGGQPQHF
TRBV7-6	TRBD1	TRBJ1-2	NA	TGTGCCAGCAGTTACTTGGGACAGGATAGCTATGGCTACACCTTC	CASSYLGQDSYGYTF
TRBV6-1	TRBD1	TRBJ2-5	NA	TGTGCCAGCAGCTACGGGACAGCCCCCCAGTCGGCCCAGTACTTC	CASSYGTAPQSAQYF
TRBV6-5	NA	TRBJ2-4	few	TGTGCCAGCAGTAAACAGGGTTCCAAAAACATTCAGTACTTC	CASSKQGSKNIQYF
TRBV5-6	TRBD2	TRBJ2-1	NA	TGTGCCAGCAGCCCGGGAGGAACCTACAATGAGCAGTTCTTC	CASSPGGTYNEQFF
TRBV11-2	NA	TRBJ1-4	NA	TGTGCCAGCAGCCAACAGGGACAAGCTAATGAAAAACTGTTTTTT	CASSQQGQANEKLFF
TRBV4-3	NA	TRBJ2-5	few	TGCGCCAGCAGCCAAGATCCTACCGACTACGGGGAGACCCAGTACTTC	CASSQDPTDYGETQYF
TRBV18	NA	TRBJ2-7	few	TGTGCCAGCTCACCTAGGGAAGGGGACTACGAGCAGTACTTC	CASSPREGDYEQYF
TRBV25-1	TRBD2	TRBJ2-3	NA	TGTGCCAGCAGTTATAGCGGGGGAGGGGATACGCAGTATTTT	CASSYSGGGDTQYF
TRBV5-4	TRBD1	TRBJ2-7	NA	TGTGCCAGCAGCTACCGGGACAGGTCCTACGAGCAGTACTTC	CASSYRDRSYEQYF
TRBV5-1	TRBD2	TRBJ2-3	NA	TGCGCCAGCACTAGCGGGGGGGCGACGGATACGCAGTATTTT	CASTSGGATDTQYF
TRBV6-1	NA	TRBJ1-2	few	TGTGCCAGCAGCCGACAAGGGAGTGGCTACACCTTC	CASSRQGSGYTF
TRBV10-3	TRBD1	TRBJ2-4	NA	TGTGCCATCAGTGAGGGGACAGGGGGGAACATTCAGTACTTC	CAISEGTGGNIQYF
TRBV7-3	TRBD1	TRBJ2-7	NA	TGTGCCAGCAGCTTCGGACAGGGGGACTACGAGCAGTACTTC	CASSFGQGDYEQYF
TRBV5-4	TRBD2	TRBJ2-3	few	TGTGCCCTAGACCTAGCGGGGGGAGATACGCAGTATTTT	CALDLAGGDTQYF
TRBV7-2	TRBD2	TRBJ2-7	NA	TGTGCCAGCAGCTCCTCCGGGACTAGCGGGGGGAACTTCTACGAGCAGTACTTC	CASSSSGTSGGNFYEQYF
TRBV9	TRBD2	TRBJ2-3	few	TGTGCCAGCAGCGTAGAAGCGGGGGGGTATACGCAGTATTTT	CASSVEAGGYTQYF
TRBV10-3	TRBD1	TRBJ2-3	NA	TGTGCCATCAGCGCCGACAGGGCCGACACAGATACGCAGTATTTT	CAISADRADTDTQYF
TRBV7-9	NA	TRBJ2-7	NA	TGTGCCAGCAGCTTAGTCGGGTCGGGTACGGATTACGAGCAGTACTTC	CASSLVGSGTDYEQYF
TRBV5-4	TRBD1	TRBJ1-1	many	TGTGCCAGCAGCTTCGGACAGGGGGTGAACACTGAAGCTTTCTTT	CASSFGQGVNTEAFF
TRBV9	TRBD1	TRBJ2-2	NA	TGTGCCAGCAGCCCACGACAGGGGCAGAACACCGGGGAGCTGTTTTTT	CASSPRQGQNTGELFF
TRBV15	TRBD1	TRBJ2-5	many	TGTGCCACCAGCAGAGATCGGGACAGCCAAGAGACCCAGTACTTC	CATSRDRDSQETQYF
TRBV7-2	TRBD1	TRBJ1-4	NA	TGTGCCAGCAGCCCAGACAGGGCAAAACTGTTTTTT	CASSPDRAKLFF
TRBV6-5	NA	TRBJ1-5	few	TGTGCCAGCAGTTGGGGGGGTTCCAATCAGCCCCAGCATTTT	CASSWGGSNQPQHF
TRBV4-3	TRBD2	TRBJ2-3	many	TGCGCCAGCAGCCAACAACTAGCGGCCGCAGATACGCAGTATTTT	CASSQQLAAADTQYF
TRBV7-2	TRBD1	TRBJ1-4	NA	TGTGCCAGCAGCCCGGACAGGGGTCAGGCTGAAAAACTGTTTTTT	CASSPDRGQAEKLFF
TRBV4-1	TRBD1	TRBJ2-7	NA	TGCGCCAGCAGCCAAGAGGCCGGACAGGGGGCCTACGAGCAGTACTTC	CASSQEAGQGAYEQYF
TRBV30	NA	TRBJ2-5	many	TGTGCCTGGAGTGGCTCCAGGGGTGGGACCCAGTACTTC	CAWSGSRGGTQYF
TRBV4-3	NA	TRBJ1-2	many	TGCGCCAGCAGCTATGATTACTACGGGACTGACTATGGCTACACCTTC	CASSYDYYGTDYGYTF
TRBV19	NA	TRBJ2-6	NA	TGTGCCAGTAGTAGACTCTCCACCTCTGGGGCCAACGTCCTGACTTTC	CASSRLSTSGANVLTF
TRBV7-9	NA	TRBJ2-5	many	TGTGCCAGCAGCTTCCTGGAGACCCAGTACTTC	CASSFLETQYF
TRBV2	NA	TRBJ2-7	few	TGTGCCAGCAGTGAGAACAGGCAGAACGAGCAGTACTTC	CASSENRQNEQYF
TRBV9	NA	TRBJ1-2	many	TGTGCCAGCAGCGTTCCGGGGGACCTCTATGGCTACACCTTC	CASSVPGDLYGYTF
TRBV5-6	TRBD2	TRBJ2-1	few	TGTGCCAGCAGCTATAGCGGGGGCAGCAACAATGAGCAGTTCTTC	CASSYSGGSNNEQFF
TRBV4-3	NA	TRBJ2-7	NA	TGCGCCAGCAGCCAAGGGCACAGGGTGGGGGAGCAGTACTTC	CASSQGHRVGEQYF
TRBV7-2	NA	TRBJ1-1	NA	TGTGCCAGCAGTCTTACGACCGGGTCCCTCACTGAAGCTTTCTTT	CASSLTTGSLTEAFF